A single sample is the source of the 25 T cell receptor beta chains below, sequenced in a study of T cells in Graves' hyperthyroidism and ophthalmopathy. Amplification yielded TCR beta CDR3 regions, with RNA transcripts as the source. The TCR CDR3 was amplified in a first-round RT-PCR using the HTBI primer set. MiXCR, run by TCRdb on the multiplex PCR reads, gives a single entry per CDR3 protein. The profile shows over 45,000 distinct CDR3 sequences, 49% of them singletons. Specimen: blood. The origin of the receptors is a young woman with Graves' ophthalmopathy.

Many counts were recorded for this clonotype. V and J are TRBV3-1 and TRBJ1-2; D ambiguous. Per germline, CDR1 LGHDT and CDR2 YNNKEL (reference sequence). There are 14 residues in the CDR3. The V end lost 4 bases, the J end lost 1 base, and 10 bases lay between the germline ends. In nucleotides, the CDR3 is TGTGCCAGCAGCCGCACACAGAGTAACTATGGCTACACCTTC. Its translation is CASSRTQSNYGYTF.

This clonotype is medium-sized. This chain joins TRBV10-3 and TRBJ1-2; tentative D call: TRBD1 (5 bases). With 2 bases removed from V and 0 bases from J, the gap between germline ends came to 10 bases. The germline CDR1 and CDR2 sequences are ENHRY and SYGVKD. This CDR3 has 15 residues. CDR3 DNA: TGTGCCATCAGTGAGCTACAGGCCTCTAACTATGGCTACACCTTC. It yields the protein CAISELQASNYGYTF.

This clonotype showed up many times. V is TRBV7-6 and J is TRBJ2-5, with a possible D match to TRBD2 (6 bases). This CDR3 comprises 15 residues. The germline gives CDR1 SGHVS, CDR2 FNYEAQ. The V end was cut by 5 bases, the J end by 0 bases, with 13 bases between. The CDR3 region has the DNA TGTGCCAGCAGCCAGATAGGGACTTACCAAGAGACCCAGTACTTC. Its protein product is CASSQIGTYQETQYF.

Concerning this clonotype: At one boundary the junction diverges from the germline segment, which might be a read error. The J gene is TRBJ2-1, the V gene TRBV6-2 or TRBV6-3; 15 nucleotides align to TRBD2. Germline V gene sequence: CDR1 MNHEY, CDR2 SVGEGT. This CDR3 is built from 21 residues. As DNA, the CDR3 is TGTGCCAGCTCACCAGGGGCACAGGGGACTAGCGGGAGGAGCTCCTACAATCAGCAGTTCTTC. This translates into CASSPGAQGTSGRSSYNQQFF.

This clonotype was observed at least ten times. The chain combines TRBV5-1 with TRBJ2-5; 7 bases align to TRBD2. Per the germline V gene, CDR1 is SGHRS and CDR2 is YFSETQ. The CDR3 extends over 14 amino acids. V was clipped by 6 bases and J by 3 bases; unmatched bases: 8. The CDR3 loop reads CASKSGGGEETQYF. CDR3 nucleotide sequence: TGCGCCAGCAAATCGGGGGGTGGGGAAGAGACCCAGTACTTC.

This clonotype was seen many times. The chain combines TRBV6-2 or TRBV6-3 with TRBJ2-2; 14 bases map to TRBD2. V was clipped by 6 bases and J by 8 bases; unmatched bases: 8. There are 16 residues in the CDR3. The germline V gene has CDR1 MNHEY and CDR2 SVGEGT. CDR3 in amino acids: CASRPGLAGDSGELFF. The CDR3 DNA follows: TGTGCCAGCAGACCGGGACTAGCGGGAGATTCGGGGGAGCTGTTTTTT.

The chain is built from TRBV7-2 and TRBJ2-1; D gene uncertain. Germline CDR1 reads SGHTA; CDR2 reads FQGNSA. V lost 8 bases and J 7 bases, leaving 21 bases between the germline ends. The CDR3 is made up of 15 amino acids. This chain's CDR3 is CASRNRAELGNEQFF. DNA of the CDR3: TGTGCCAGCCGCAATAGAGCCGAGCTAGGGAATGAGCAGTTCTTC.

A word on this clonotype: One base away lies a much larger clone, so this may be a sequencing read error. The rearrangement links TRBV28 to TRBJ1-5; 9 nucleotides match TRBD1. Per germline, CDR1 MDHEN and CDR2 SYDVKM. With 7 bases clipped from V and 6 bases from J, the junction kept 10 bases outside the gene matches. The CDR3 runs to 15 residues. The CDR3 DNA follows: TGTGCCAGCAATTCAACAGGGGGCTGGGGTCAGCCCCAGCATTTT. It encodes CASNSTGGWGQPQHF.

Points on this clonotype: One base away lies a much larger clone, so this may be a sequencing read error. The V gene is TRBV11-2, the J gene TRBJ1-1; 7 nucleotides agree with TRBD1. The CDR3 is 14 residues long. V gave up 7 bases and J gave up 3 bases; unmatched junction bases: 8. Germline loops: CDR1 SGHAT, CDR2 FQNNGV. The CDR3 loop is CASIDRDRDTEAFF. CDR3 DNA sequence: TGTGCCAGCATAGACCGGGACAGAGACACTGAAGCTTTCTTT.

The V gene is TRBV12-3 or TRBV12-4, the J gene TRBJ1-5; TRBD1 agrees at 10 bases. CDR3 length equals 15 residues. V gave up 5 bases and J gave up 7 bases; unmatched junction bases: 8. CDR3 nucleotides: TGTGCCAGCAGTCCTGGACAGGGGGTATGGCAGCCCCAGCATTTT. Its protein is CASSPGQGVWQPQHF.

The V and J genes are TRBV6-6 and TRBJ2-3; no reliable D call. The germline CDR1 and CDR2 sequences are MNHNY and SVGAGI (reference sequence). The CDR3 has 14 residues. The V and J ends lost 0 bases and 2 bases respectively, with 6 bases between them. The CDR3 bases are TGTGCCAGCAGTTACTCTGGCTACACAGATACGCAGTATTTT. Its translation: CASSYSGYTDTQYF.

This clonotype appeared many times. The gene calls are TRBV29-1 and TRBJ1-1; 8 bases agree with TRBD1. The V segment lost 7 bases and the J segment 1 base; nucleotides outside the gene matches: 5. The CDR3 is 13 amino acids. The germline gives CDR1 SQVTM, CDR2 ANQGSEA. CDR3 protein: CSATGTGNTEAFF. Here the CDR3 DNA reads TGCAGCGCGACCGGGACAGGGAACACTGAAGCTTTCTTT.

In this sample, this clonotype turned up once. The chain uses TRBV19 and TRBJ1-6; 9 positions match TRBD1. The germline V gene encodes CDR1 LNHDA and CDR2 SQIVND (reference sequence). V lost 5 bases and J lost 6; bases outside the gene matches: 11. The CDR3 is 17 residues long. The CDR3: CASSPCVQGAGNSPLHF. The CDR3 DNA sequence: TGTGCCAGTAGTCCATGTGTACAGGGGGCAGGTAATTCACCCCTCCACTTT.

In this sample, this clonotype turned up many times. This chain connects TRBV12-3 or TRBV12-4 to TRBJ1-1, with unresolved D. The V gene lost 4 bases and the J gene lost 5 bases, with 11 bases spanning the gap. The CDR3 sequence is 13 residues long. CDR3: CASSSPGVTEAFF. The DNA of the CDR3 is TGTGCCAGCAGTTCCCCCGGGGTGACTGAAGCTTTCTTT.

Remarks on this clonotype: The conserved closing phenylalanine or tryptophan is absent in this CDR3, likely reflecting a read error. No DNA is shown, since the ends of the CDR3 on it are uncertain; the CDR3 is the one TCRdb lists. The CDR3 here is CARATGGPPPTSST. The V and J genes are TRBV6-4 and TRBJ2-7; the table's D call TRBD2 went unverified against the DNA. In germline, CDR1 is MRHNA, CDR2 SNTAGT. The CDR3 numbers 14 amino acids, ends counted.

This clonotype occurred many times. The junction differs from germline at one of its ends, possibly a read error. This chain uses TRBV5-1 with TRBJ2-3; no clear D. Germline assignment: CDR1 SGHRS and CDR2 YFSETQ. The CDR3 is 15 amino acids. The CDR3 DNA is TGCGCCGGCAGCTTGGCGGCAGTACTCACAGATACGCAGTATTTT. Amino acids: CAGSLAAVLTDTQYF.

The chain couples TRBV24-1 to TRBJ2-3, with D possibly matching TRBD2 (6 bases). The ends were cut back, 9 bases at V and 2 bases at J, with 17 bases in the middle. The germline V gene encodes CDR1 KGHDR and CDR2 SFDVKD. The CDR3 totals 15 residues. The CDR3 DNA follows: TGTGCCACCGGACCGGGCGGGACTTACACAGATACGCAGTATTTT. Translated: CATGPGGTYTDTQYF.

Of note for this clonotype: Given a much more abundant clone one base away, this may be a read error. The rearrangement links TRBV27 to TRBJ2-3; D call uncertain. The CDR3 runs to 14 residues. Germline-derived CDR1 and CDR2 are MNHEY and SMNVEV (reference sequence). The CDR3 bases are TGTGCCAGGCGGTGGGCGGTTAGCACAGATACGCAGTCTTTT. Its protein is CARRWAVSTDTQSF.

The chain combines TRBV14 with TRBJ2-7; 11 nucleotides match TRBD1. This CDR3 contains 13 residues. CDR1 is SGHDN and CDR2 is FVKESK in the germline V gene. CDR3 amino acids: CARPGQGAYEQYF. CDR3 in DNA: TGTGCTAGGCCGGGACAGGGGGCCTACGAGCAGTACTTC.

This clonotype was recorded many times. The rearrangement joins TRBV5-6 to TRBJ1-2; TRBD1 is a possible D gene (6 bases). Germline V CDR1 and CDR2: SGHDT, YYEEEE. The length of the CDR3 is 14 residues. Trimming took 6 bases from V and 4 from J, leaving 16 bases between them. CDR3 bases: TGTGCCAGCATCCGCGGAGGGGGGATCTATGGCTACACCTTC. Its protein is CASIRGGGIYGYTF.

This clonotype showed up many times. The J gene is TRBJ1-2, the V gene TRBV6-5; tentative D call: TRBD1 (6 bases). Germline V gives CDR1 MNHEY, CDR2 SVGAGI. This CDR3 has 12 amino acids. The V gene lost 4 bases and the J gene lost 10 bases, with 13 bases spanning the gap. CDR3 DNA sequence: TGTGCCAGCAGTTGGCAGGGGACGGCCTACACCTTC. It encodes CASSWQGTAYTF.

This clonotype occurred many times. The chain recombines TRBV20-1 with TRBJ2-7, with 9 bases matching TRBD1. Germline V gene lookup returns CDR1 DFQATT and CDR2 SNEGSKA (reference sequence). The V gene end was trimmed by 4 bases and the J gene end by 1 base; junction bases not matched to a gene: 5. The CDR3 is 14 residues long. The DNA for the CDR3 is TGCAGTGCTACCACAGGGACAGGGTCCTACGAGCAGTACTTC. Protein sequence: CSATTGTGSYEQYF.

With respect to this clonotype: A much more abundant neighbour one base away suggests this may be a read error. V and J are TRBV28 and TRBJ1-6, with D possibly being TRBD1 (6 bases). Per germline, CDR1 MDHEN and CDR2 SYDVKM. The length of the CDR3 is 15 residues. CDR3 in amino acids: CAWRATGSYNLPLHF. The CDR3 region has the DNA TGTGCCTGGAGGGCAACAGGGTCCTATAATTTACCCCTCCACTTT. The full variable domain, in which reference TRBV28 and TRBJ1-6 provide the parts outside the CDR3, is DVKVTQSSRYLVKRTGEKVFLECVQDMDHENMFWYRQDPGLGLRLIYFSYDVKMKEKGDIPEGYSVSREKKERFSLILESASTNQTSMYLCAWRATGSYNLPLHFGNGTRLTVT.

The chain recombines TRBV19 with TRBJ2-5, with D perhaps matching TRBD2 (5 bases). CDR1 is LNHDA and CDR2 is SQIVND in the germline V gene (reference sequence). The CDR3 covers 15 residues. Trimming left V 6 bases short and J 4 bases short, with 18 bases between. The CDR3 coding sequence is TGTGCCAGTAGACCGCCGCGGGCTGGGCGAGAGACCCAGTACTTC. Encoded protein: CASRPPRAGRETQYF.

A note on this clonotype: Given a much more abundant clone one base away, this may be a read error. The V and J genes are TRBV28 and TRBJ2-3; weak D call: TRBD1 (5 bases). V was shortened by 11 bases and J by 2 bases, with 14 bases between the two germline ends. Germline lookup yields CDR1 MDHEN and CDR2 SYDVKM. This CDR3 spans 13 amino acids. This CDR3 reads CAGGTGDTDTQYF. The CDR3 DNA follows: TGTGCCGGCGGTACAGGAGACACAGATACGCAGTATTTT. Full variable domain (outside the CDR3, taken from reference TRBV28 and TRBJ2-3): DVKVTQSSRYLVKRTGEKVFLECVQDMDHENMFWYRQDPGLGLRLIYFSYDVKMKEKGDIPEGYSVSREKKERFSLILESASTNQTSMYLCAGGTGDTDTQYFGPGTRLTVL.